Listed below are T cell receptor beta chains from one sample, sequenced in a study of blood T cell repertoires in COVID-19. Repertoires were generated with immunoSEQ multiplex PCR, while TCRdb's copy carries only in-frame clones and drops some. The profile shows around 310,000 clones, 88% of them singletons. The specimen sequenced was PBMCs or T cells enriched from blood (not recorded which). The receptor set was obtained from a man younger than 45 who had recovered from COVID-19. Each CDR3 is given with its conserved first and last residue. The order of the fields is clone size, J gene, V gene, D gene, CDR3 DNA, CDR3 protein. A D gene is named only where the DNA matches it firmly. Size is omitted from some rows. Given values are once, few, many or a class for expanded clones.

NA	TRBJ1-2	TRBV6-5	NA	TGTGCCAGCAGTACGCATACAGGGTTCTATGGCTACACCTTC	CASSTHTGFYGYTF
NA	TRBJ2-5	TRBV7-8	TRBD2	TGTGCCAGCAGCTTAGCGACTAGCGGGGGGGCGGAAGAGACCCAGTACTTC	CASSLATSGGAEETQYF
NA	TRBJ2-1	TRBV15	TRBD2	TGTGCCACCAGCAGACCGGGACTAGCGGGGGGAACATACAATGAGCAGTTCTTC	CATSRPGLAGGTYNEQFF
NA	TRBJ2-7	TRBV24-1	NA	TGTGCCACCAGTGCAAGCGCTAATTCCTACGAGCAGTACTTC	CATSASANSYEQYF
once	TRBJ1-6	TRBV27	TRBD1	TGTGCCAGCAGTCCAACCGGGACAGGCGACTCACCCCTCCACTTT	CASSPTGTGDSPLHF
NA	TRBJ2-2	TRBV2	NA	TGTGCCAGCCACAGGACGCGGAACACCGGGGAGCTGTTTTTT	CASHRTRNTGELFF
NA	TRBJ1-2	TRBV28	NA	TGTGCCAGTGGGACAAGGGCTAACTATGGCTACACCTTC	CASGTRANYGYTF
NA	TRBJ1-6	TRBV5-4	NA	TGTGCCAGCAGCCTGACAGGTTTCAATTCACCCCTCCACTTT	CASSLTGFNSPLHF
once	TRBJ1-1	TRBV4-1	NA	TGCGCCAGCAGCACGCCGCAGGGCCACACTGAAGCTTTCTTT	CASSTPQGHTEAFF
NA	TRBJ1-4	TRBV7-9	TRBD1	TGTGCCAGCAGTTTGGACAGGGTGGATGAAAAACTGTTTTTT	CASSLDRVDEKLFF
NA	TRBJ1-1	TRBV6-6	TRBD1	TGTGCCAGCATGACAGGGCCGGGTCTAAGGTTTTGGGCTTTCTTT	CASMTGPGLRFWAFF
NA	TRBJ2-1	TRBV27	TRBD2	TGTGCCAGCAGTCCCGGGACTAGCGGGGGGGCTTCCAATGAGCAGTTCTTC	CASSPGTSGGASNEQFF
NA	TRBJ1-5	TRBV19	NA	TGTGCCAGTAGTATGTGGTCGGGGGTGGATAGCAATCAGCCCCAGCATTTT	CASSMWSGVDSNQPQHF
NA	TRBJ2-7	TRBV25-1	TRBD2	TGTGCCAGCAGTGGTAGCGGGGGGTCTTCCTACGAGCAGTACTTC	CASSGSGGSSYEQYF